Sequencing of this T cell receptor beta chain was carried out in a study of T-cell reconstitution after alpha-beta-depleted transplantation in children. For TCRbeta, the library was prepared with unique molecular identifiers. In TCRdb, the PCR reads were re-called with MiXCR into one record per CDR3 protein. The table records around 200,000 distinct CDR3 sequences, 7.5% to 9.5% of them present only once. Ten or more counts support this clonotype. Its target is not known. Study observations and caveats: Expanded graft clones, several hundred of them, were reportedly the source of alpha-beta T cells about two months after transplant.

The CDR3 is made up of 13 amino acids. V was cut by 7 bases and J by 6 bases, with 10 bases left in between. The clonotype was recovered from a male patient between 2 and 15 years old who had a stem cell transplant for acute myeloid leukemia, so the T cells may come from the graft donor. The chain carries TRBV12-3 or TRBV12-4 and TRBJ1-6, with a tentative D call TRBD1 (5 bases). Specimen: PBMCs, mostly from graft donor cells, collected 360 days after TCRalphabeta/CD19-depleted stem cell transplant. The CDR3 here is CASNRDLNSPLHF. CDR3 coding DNA: TGTGCCAGCAACCGGGACCTTAATTCACCCCTCCACTTT.